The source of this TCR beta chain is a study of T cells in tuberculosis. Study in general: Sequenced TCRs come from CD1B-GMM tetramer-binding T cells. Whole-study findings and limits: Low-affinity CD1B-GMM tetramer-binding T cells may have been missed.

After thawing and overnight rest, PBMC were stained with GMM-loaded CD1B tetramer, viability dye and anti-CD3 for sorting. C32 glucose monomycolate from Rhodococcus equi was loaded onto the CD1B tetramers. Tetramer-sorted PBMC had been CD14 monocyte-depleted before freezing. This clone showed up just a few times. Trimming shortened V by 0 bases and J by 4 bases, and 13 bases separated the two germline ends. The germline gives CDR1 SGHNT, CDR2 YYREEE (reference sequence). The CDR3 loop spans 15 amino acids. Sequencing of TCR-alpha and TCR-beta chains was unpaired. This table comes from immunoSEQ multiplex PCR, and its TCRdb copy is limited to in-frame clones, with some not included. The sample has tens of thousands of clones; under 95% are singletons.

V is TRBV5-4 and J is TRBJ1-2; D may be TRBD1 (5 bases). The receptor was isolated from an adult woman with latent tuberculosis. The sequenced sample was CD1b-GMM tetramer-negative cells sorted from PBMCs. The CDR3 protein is CASSLAGGRAYGYTF. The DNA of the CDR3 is TGTGCCAGCAGCTTGGCCGGGGGAAGAGCCTATGGCTACACCTTC.